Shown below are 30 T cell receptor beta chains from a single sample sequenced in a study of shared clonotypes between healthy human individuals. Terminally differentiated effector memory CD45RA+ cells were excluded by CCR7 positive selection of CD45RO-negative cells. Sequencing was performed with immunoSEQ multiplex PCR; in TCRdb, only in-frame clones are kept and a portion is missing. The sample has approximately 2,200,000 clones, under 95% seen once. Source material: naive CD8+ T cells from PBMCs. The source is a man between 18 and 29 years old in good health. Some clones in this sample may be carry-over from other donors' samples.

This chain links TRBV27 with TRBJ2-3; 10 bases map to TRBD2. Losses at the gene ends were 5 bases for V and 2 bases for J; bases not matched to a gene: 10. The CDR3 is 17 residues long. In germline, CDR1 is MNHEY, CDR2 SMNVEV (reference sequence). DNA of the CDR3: TGTGCCAGCAGTGTTCGTAGCGGGAGGCCTATCACAGATACGCAGTATTTT. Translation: CASSVRSGRPITDTQYF.

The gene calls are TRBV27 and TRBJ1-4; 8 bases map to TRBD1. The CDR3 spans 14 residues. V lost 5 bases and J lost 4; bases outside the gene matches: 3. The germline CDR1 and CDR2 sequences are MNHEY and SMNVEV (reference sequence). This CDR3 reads CASSRQGINEKLFF. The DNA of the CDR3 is TGTGCCAGCAGTCGACAGGGGATTAATGAAAAACTGTTTTTT.

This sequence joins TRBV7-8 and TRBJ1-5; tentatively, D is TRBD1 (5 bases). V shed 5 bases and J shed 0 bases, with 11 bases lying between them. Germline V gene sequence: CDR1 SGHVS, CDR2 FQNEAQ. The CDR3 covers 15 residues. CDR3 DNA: TGTGCCAGCAGCCCTCAGGGCTATAGCAATCAGCCCCAGCATTTT. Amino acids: CASSPQGYSNQPQHF. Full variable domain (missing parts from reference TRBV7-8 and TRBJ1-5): GAGVSQSPRYKVAKRGQDVALRCDPISGHVSLFWYQQALGQGPEFLTYFQNEAQLDKSGLPSDRFFAERPEGSVSTLKIQRTQQEDSAVYLCASSPQGYSNQPQHFGDGTRLSIL.

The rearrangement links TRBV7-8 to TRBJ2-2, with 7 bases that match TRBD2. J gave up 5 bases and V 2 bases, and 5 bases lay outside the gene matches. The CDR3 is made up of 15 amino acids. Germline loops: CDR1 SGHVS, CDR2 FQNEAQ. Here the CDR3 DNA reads TGTGCCAGCAGCTTAATCCAGGGAGGGACCGGGGAGCTGTTTTTT. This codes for CASSLIQGGTGELFF.

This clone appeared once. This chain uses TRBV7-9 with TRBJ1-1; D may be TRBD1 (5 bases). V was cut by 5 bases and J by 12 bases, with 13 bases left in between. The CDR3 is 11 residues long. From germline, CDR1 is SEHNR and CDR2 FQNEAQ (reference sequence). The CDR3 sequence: CASSHGAETFF. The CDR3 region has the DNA TGTGCCAGCAGCCACGGGGCGGAAACTTTCTTT.

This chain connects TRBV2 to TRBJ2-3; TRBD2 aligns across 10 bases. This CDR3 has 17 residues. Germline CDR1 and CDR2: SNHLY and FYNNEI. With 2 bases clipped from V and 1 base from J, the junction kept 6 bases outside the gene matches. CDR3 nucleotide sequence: TGTGCCAGCAGTGAACTAGCGGGAGTCGTCGGCACAGATACGCAGTATTTT. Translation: CASSELAGVVGTDTQYF.

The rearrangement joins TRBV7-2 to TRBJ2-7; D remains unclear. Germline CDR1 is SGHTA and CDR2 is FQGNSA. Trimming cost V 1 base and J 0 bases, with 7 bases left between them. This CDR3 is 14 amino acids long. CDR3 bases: TGTGCCAGCAGCTTAGGTCCAGTCTCCTACGAGCAGTACTTC. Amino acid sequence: CASSLGPVSYEQYF.

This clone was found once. The CDR3 here is CASSPSGTSGRNEQFF. The CDR3 DNA reads TGTGCCAGCAGCCCCAGTGGGACTAGCGGGAGGAATGAGCAGTTCTTC. This rearrangement joins TRBV13 to TRBJ2-1; 15 positions match TRBD2. Germline-derived CDR1 and CDR2 are PRHDT and FYEKMQ (reference sequence). The CDR3 consists of 16 residues. V lost 5 bases and J lost 7; bases outside the gene matches: 6. Looking up the rest from reference TRBV13 and TRBJ2-1 gives the full variable domain: AAGVIQSPRHLIKEKRETATLKCYPIPRHDTVYWYQQGPGQDPQFLISFYEKMQSDKGSIPDRFSAQQFSDYHSELNMSSLELGDSALYFCASSPSGTSGRNEQFFGPGTRLTVL.

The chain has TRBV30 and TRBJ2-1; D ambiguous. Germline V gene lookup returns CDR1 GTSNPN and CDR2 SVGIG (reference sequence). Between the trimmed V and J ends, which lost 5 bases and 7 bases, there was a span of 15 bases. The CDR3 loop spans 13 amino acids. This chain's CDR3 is CAWGLPSANEQFF. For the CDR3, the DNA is TGTGCCTGGGGCCTCCCCTCGGCTAATGAGCAGTTCTTC.

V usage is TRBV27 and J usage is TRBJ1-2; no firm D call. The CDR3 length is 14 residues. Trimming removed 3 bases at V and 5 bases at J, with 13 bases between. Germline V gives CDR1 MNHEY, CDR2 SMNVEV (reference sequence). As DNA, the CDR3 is TGTGCCAGCAGTTTTACTGGGCTACCATATGGCTACACCTTC. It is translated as CASSFTGLPYGYTF.

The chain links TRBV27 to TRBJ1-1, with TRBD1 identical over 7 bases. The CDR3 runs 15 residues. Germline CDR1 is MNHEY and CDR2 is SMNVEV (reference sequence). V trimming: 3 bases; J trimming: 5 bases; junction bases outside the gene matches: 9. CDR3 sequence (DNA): TGTGCCAGCAGTTTGGCAGGGGGTTATGGAACTGAAGCTTTCTTT. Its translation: CASSLAGGYGTEAFF.

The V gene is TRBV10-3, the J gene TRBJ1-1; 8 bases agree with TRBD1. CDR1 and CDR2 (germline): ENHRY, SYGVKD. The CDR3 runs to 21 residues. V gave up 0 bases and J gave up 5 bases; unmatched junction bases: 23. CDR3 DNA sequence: TGTGCCATCAGTGAGTCTGGCGGGACAGGAACAACCCACTCCGACCATACTGAAGCTTTCTTT. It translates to CAISESGGTGTTHSDHTEAFF.

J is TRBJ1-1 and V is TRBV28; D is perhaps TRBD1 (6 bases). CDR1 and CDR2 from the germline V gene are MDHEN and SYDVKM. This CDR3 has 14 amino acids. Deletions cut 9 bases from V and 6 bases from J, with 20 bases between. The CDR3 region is CASQFTRGGAEAFF. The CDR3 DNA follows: TGTGCCAGTCAATTCACCAGGGGCGGAGCTGAAGCTTTCTTT.

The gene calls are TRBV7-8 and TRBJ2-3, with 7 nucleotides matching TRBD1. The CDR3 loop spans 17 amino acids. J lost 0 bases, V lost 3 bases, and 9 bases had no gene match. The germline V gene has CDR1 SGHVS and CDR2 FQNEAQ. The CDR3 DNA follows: TGTGCCAGCAGCTTTCCACGACAGGGTACTAGCACAGATACGCAGTATTTT. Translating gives CASSFPRQGTSTDTQYF.

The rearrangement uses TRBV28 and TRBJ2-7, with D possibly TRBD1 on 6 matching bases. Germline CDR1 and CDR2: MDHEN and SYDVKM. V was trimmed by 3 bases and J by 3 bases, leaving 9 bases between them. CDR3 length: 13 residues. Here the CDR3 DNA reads TGTGCCAGCAGTTTGGACAGCGGCTACGAGCAGTACTTC. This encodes CASSLDSGYEQYF.

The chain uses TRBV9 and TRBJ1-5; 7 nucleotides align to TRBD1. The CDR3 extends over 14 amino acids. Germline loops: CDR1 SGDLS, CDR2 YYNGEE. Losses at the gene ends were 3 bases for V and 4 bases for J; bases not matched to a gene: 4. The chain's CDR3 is CASSAGQQNQPQHF. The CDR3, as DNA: TGTGCCAGCAGCGCGGGACAGCAAAATCAGCCCCAGCATTTT.

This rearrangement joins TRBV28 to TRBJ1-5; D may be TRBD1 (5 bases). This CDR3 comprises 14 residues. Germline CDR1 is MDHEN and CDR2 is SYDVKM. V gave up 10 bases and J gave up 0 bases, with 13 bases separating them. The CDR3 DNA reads TGTGCCACACACCCCAGGGATAGCAATCAGCCCCAGCATTTT. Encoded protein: CATHPRDSNQPQHF.

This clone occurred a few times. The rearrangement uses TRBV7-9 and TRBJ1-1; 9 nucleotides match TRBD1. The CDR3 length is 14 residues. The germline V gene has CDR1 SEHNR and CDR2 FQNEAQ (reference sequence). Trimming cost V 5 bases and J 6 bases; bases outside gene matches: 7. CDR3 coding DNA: TGTGCCAGCAGCATTCGACAGGGGGGCCCTGAAGCTTTCTTT. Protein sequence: CASSIRQGGPEAFF.

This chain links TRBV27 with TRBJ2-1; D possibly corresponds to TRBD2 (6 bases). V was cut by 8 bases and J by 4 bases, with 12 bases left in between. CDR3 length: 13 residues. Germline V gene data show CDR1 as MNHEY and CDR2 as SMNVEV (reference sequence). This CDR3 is CASSVAAYNEQFF. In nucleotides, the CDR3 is TGTGCCAGCTCCGTAGCGGCATACAATGAGCAGTTCTTC.

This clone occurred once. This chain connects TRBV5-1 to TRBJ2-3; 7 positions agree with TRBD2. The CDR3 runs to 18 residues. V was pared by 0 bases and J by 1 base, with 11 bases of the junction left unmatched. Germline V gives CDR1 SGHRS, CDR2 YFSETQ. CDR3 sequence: CASSLVGGRRRGTDTQYF. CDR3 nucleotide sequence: TGCGCCAGCAGCTTGGTAGGCGGGAGAAGGAGGGGCACAGATACGCAGTATTTT.

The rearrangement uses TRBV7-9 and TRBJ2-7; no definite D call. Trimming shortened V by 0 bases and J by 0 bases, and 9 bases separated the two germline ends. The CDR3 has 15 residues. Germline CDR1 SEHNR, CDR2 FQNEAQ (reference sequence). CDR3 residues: CASSLAVGSSYEQYF. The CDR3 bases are TGTGCCAGCAGCTTAGCGGTCGGAAGCTCCTACGAGCAGTACTTC.

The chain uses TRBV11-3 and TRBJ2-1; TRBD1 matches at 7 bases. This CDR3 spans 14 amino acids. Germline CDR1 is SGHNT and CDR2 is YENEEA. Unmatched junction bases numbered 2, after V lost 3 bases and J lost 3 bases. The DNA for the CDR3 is TGTGCCAGCAGCTTCAGGGGGTTCTACAATGAGCAGTTCTTC. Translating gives CASSFRGFYNEQFF.

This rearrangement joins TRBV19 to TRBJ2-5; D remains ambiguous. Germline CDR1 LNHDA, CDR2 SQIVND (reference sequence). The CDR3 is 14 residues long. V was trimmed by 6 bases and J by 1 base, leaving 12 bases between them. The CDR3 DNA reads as TGTGCCAGTAGCCAACGGAACATCCAAGAGACCCAGTACTTC. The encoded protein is CASSQRNIQETQYF.

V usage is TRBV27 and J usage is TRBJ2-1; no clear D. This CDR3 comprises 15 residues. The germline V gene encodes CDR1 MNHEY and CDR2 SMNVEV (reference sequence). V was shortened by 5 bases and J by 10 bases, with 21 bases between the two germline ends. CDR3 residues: CASSPTGPTSDEQFF. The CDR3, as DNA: TGTGCCAGCAGTCCCACCGGGCCCACATCCGACGAGCAGTTCTTC.

Written as DNA, the CDR3 is TGTGCCAGTAGTACCCCGGAATTATACAATGAGCAGTTCTTC. Translating it yields CASSTPELYNEQFF. The chain is built from TRBV19 and TRBJ2-1; D is undetermined. This CDR3 is built from 14 residues. V lost 4 bases to trimming and J lost 4 bases, with 11 bases between them. Germline CDR1 is LNHDA and CDR2 is SQIVND (reference sequence).

CDR3 loop: CASSLEGLRWETQYF. CDR3 coding DNA: TGTGCCAGCAGCTTAGAGGGCCTCCGTTGGGAGACCCAGTACTTC. The V gene is TRBV11-1, the J gene TRBJ2-5; no clear D. The CDR3 runs 15 residues. The germline V gene has CDR1 SGHAT and CDR2 FQDESV (reference sequence). Trimming cost V 1 base and J 5 bases, with 14 bases left between them. The whole variable domain, filled in from reference TRBV11-1 and TRBJ2-5, reads EAEVAQSPRYKITEKSQAVAFWCDPISGHATLYWYRQILGQGPELLVQFQDESVVDDSQLPKDRFSAERLKGVDSTLKIQPAELGDSAMYLCASSLEGLRWETQYFGPGTRLLVL.

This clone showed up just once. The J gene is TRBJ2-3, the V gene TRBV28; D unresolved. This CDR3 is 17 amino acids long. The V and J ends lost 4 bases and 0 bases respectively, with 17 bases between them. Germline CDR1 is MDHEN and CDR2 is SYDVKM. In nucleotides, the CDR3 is TGTGCCAGCAGTTCGTATAGATTTAAACACAGCACAGATACGCAGTATTTT. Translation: CASSSYRFKHSTDTQYF.

CDR3 region: CATSRDQRGLLNTEAFF. CDR3 bases: TGTGCCACCAGCAGAGACCAACGTGGACTACTGAACACTGAAGCTTTCTTT. The rearrangement links TRBV15 to TRBJ1-1, with D unclear. Trimming left V 0 bases short and J 0 bases short, with 14 bases between. Germline V lookup: CDR1 LNHNV, CDR2 YYDKDF (reference sequence). This CDR3 spans 17 amino acids.

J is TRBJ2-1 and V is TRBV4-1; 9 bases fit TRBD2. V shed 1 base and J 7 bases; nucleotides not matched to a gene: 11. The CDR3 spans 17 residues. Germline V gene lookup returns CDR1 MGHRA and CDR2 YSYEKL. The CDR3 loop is CASSQGTSAYGGNEQFF. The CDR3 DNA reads TGCGCCAGCAGCCAAGGGACTAGCGCATACGGGGGGAATGAGCAGTTCTTC.

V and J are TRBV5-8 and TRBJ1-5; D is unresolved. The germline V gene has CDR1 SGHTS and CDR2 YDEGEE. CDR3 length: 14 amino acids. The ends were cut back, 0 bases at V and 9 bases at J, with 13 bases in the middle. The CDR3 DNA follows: TGTGCCAGCAGCTTGGGGCTGGGTTCTGCGCCCCAGCATTTT. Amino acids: CASSLGLGSAPQHF.